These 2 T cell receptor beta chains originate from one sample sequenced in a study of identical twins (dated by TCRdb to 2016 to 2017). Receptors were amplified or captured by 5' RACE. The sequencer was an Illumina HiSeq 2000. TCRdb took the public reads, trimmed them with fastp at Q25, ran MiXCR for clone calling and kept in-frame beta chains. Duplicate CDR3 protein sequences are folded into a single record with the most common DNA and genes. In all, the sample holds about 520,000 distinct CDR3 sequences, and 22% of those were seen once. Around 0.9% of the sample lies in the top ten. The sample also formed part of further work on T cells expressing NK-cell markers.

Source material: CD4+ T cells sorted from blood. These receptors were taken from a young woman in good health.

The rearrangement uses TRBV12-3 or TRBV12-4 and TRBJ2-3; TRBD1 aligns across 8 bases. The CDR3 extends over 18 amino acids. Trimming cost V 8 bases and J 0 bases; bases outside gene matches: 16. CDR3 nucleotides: TGTGCCAGCGGCCCCGGGACAGGCCCCAACCCTAGCACAGATACGCAGTATTTT. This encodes CASGPGTGPNPSTDTQYF.

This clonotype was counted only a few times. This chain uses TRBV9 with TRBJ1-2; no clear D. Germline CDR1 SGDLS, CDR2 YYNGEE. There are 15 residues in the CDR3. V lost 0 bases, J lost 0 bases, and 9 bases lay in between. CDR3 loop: CASSVAGYTNYGYTF. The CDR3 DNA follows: TGTGCCAGCAGCGTAGCCGGCTACACTAACTATGGCTACACCTTC.